The rows below give T cell receptor beta chains drawn from one sample of a study of T cell responses to AZD1222 COVID-19 vaccine. Libraries were prepared by immunoSEQ multiplex PCR; TCRdb keeps only in-frame clonotypes and omits some of them. The table records 84,000 or so clones, nearly 90% of them present only once. Source: peripheral blood, taken on day 0 of AZD1222 vaccination. The source of these receptors is an adult in good health. The CDR3 runs from the conserved cysteine through the conserved F or W. A D gene is named only where the DNA matches it firmly. Where a row states a size, it is once, few, many or the class of an expanded clone; other rows omit it.

d_call,j_call,v_call,clone_size,cdr3_aa,cdr3_nt
-,TRBJ1-5,TRBV7-8,once,CASTLGAGPSNQPQHF,TGTGCCAGCACCCTTGGGGCAGGGCCTAGCAATCAGCCCCAGCATTTT
TRBD1,TRBJ1-1,TRBV19,-,CASSRTGNTEAFF,TGTGCCAGTAGTAGGACAGGGAACACTGAAGCTTTCTTT
TRBD1,TRBJ2-2,TRBV30,-,CALDRGNTGELFF,TGTGCCTTGGACAGGGGAAACACCGGGGAGCTGTTTTTT
-,TRBJ1-6,TRBV7-3,-,CASSSMPGNSPLHF,TGTGCCAGCAGCTCTATGCCCGGGAATTCACCCCTCCACTTT
TRBD1,TRBJ1-2,TRBV7-9,-,CASSQQGVDGYTF,TGTGCCAGCAGCCAACAGGGGGTTGATGGCTACACCTTC
-,TRBJ1-1,TRBV7-8,few,CASTSPENTMNTEAFF,TGTGCCAGCACCTCGCCCGAAAATACTATGAACACTGAAGCTTTCTTT
TRBD2,TRBJ2-1,TRBV7-3,-,CASSLKNPMTSGRAAEQFF,TGTGCCAGCAGCCTTAAAAATCCGATGACTAGCGGGAGGGCGGCTGAGCAGTTCTTC
-,TRBJ1-1,TRBV12-3/TRBV12-4,-,CASSWGPKAFF,TGTGCCAGCAGTTGGGGCCCTAAAGCTTTCTTT
TRBD1,TRBJ1-2,TRBV6-2/TRBV6-3,-,CASSTGVPYGYTF,TGTGCCAGCAGTACAGGGGTTCCCTATGGCTACACCTTC
-,TRBJ1-5,TRBV30,-,CAWSEGLGQPQHF,TGTGCCTGGAGTGAAGGGCTTGGTCAGCCCCAGCATTTT
-,TRBJ1-2,TRBV30,-,CAWSPGGFGYTF,TGTGCCTGGAGTCCGGGGGGTTTCGGCTACACCTTC
TRBD2,TRBJ2-3,TRBV11-2,-,CASSRRREMADTQYF,TGTGCCAGCAGCCGGAGGCGGGAGATGGCAGATACGCAGTATTTT
-,TRBJ1-1,TRBV14,-,CASSQYLGEVNTEAFF,TGTGCCAGCAGCCAATATCTGGGGGAAGTGAACACTGAAGCTTTCTTT
TRBD1,TRBJ2-7,TRBV5-1,-,CASSRDSTYEQYF,TGCGCCAGCAGCCGGGACAGTACCTACGAGCAGTACTTC
TRBD1,TRBJ1-2,TRBV29-1,-,CSVLRTGNYGYTF,TGCAGCGTCCTTCGGACAGGCAACTATGGCTACACCTTC
-,TRBJ1-1,TRBV9,-,CASSASTGANTEAFF,TGTGCCAGCAGCGCGTCAACAGGTGCTAACACTGAAGCTTTCTTT
-,TRBJ2-5,TRBV3-1/TRBV3-2,-,CASSRNTVPQETQYF,TGTGCCAGCAGCCGAAACACCGTCCCCCAAGAGACCCAGTACTTC
-,TRBJ1-5,TRBV2,-,CASSETHASNQPQHF,TGTGCCAGCAGTGAAACTCACGCTAGCAATCAGCCCCAGCATTTT
TRBD1,TRBJ1-2,TRBV27,-,CASTLNYGQGRRIGYTF,TGTGCCAGCACCTTAAACTACGGACAGGGAAGAAGGATCGGCTACACCTTC
TRBD1,TRBJ1-2,TRBV19,-,CASSMTGLDGYTF,TGTGCCAGTAGTATGACAGGGTTGGATGGCTACACCTTC
-,TRBJ1-2,TRBV5-1,-,CASSKSASDGYTF,TGCGCCAGCAGCAAGAGCGCATCCGATGGCTACACCTTC
-,TRBJ2-7,TRBV3-1/TRBV3-2,-,CASSRVGGLGEQYF,TGTGCCAGCAGCCGAGTAGGAGGGTTGGGCGAGCAGTACTTC
-,TRBJ1-5,TRBV10-3,-,CAAQGYSNQPQHF,TGTGCCGCGCAGGGGTATAGCAATCAGCCCCAGCATTTT
TRBD1,TRBJ2-5,TRBV5-4,-,CASSQDRAVSETQYF,TGTGCCAGCAGTCAGGACAGGGCCGTCTCGGAGACCCAGTACTTC
-,TRBJ2-2,TRBV3-1/TRBV3-2,-,CASSRGSSHGELFF,TGTGCCAGCAGCCGTGGTTCGAGTCACGGGGAGCTGTTTTTT
-,TRBJ1-1,TRBV7-3,-,CASSLNQGENTEAFF,TGTGCCAGCAGCTTAAATCAGGGAGAGAACACTGAAGCTTTCTTT
-,TRBJ2-4,TRBV27,-,CASSFTAGADIQYF,TGTGCCAGCAGTTTCACAGCCGGGGCAGACATTCAGTACTTC
TRBD1,TRBJ1-1,TRBV5-1,-,CASSRGQENTEAFF,TGCGCCAGCAGCCGGGGACAGGAGAACACTGAAGCTTTCTTT
-,TRBJ1-4,TRBV10-3,few,CAISETPPRDNEKLFF,TGTGCCATCAGTGAGACACCCCCGCGGGATAATGAAAAACTGTTTTTT
-,TRBJ1-1,TRBV18,-,CATSRTEAFF,TGTGCCACCAGCAGGACTGAAGCTTTCTTT
-,TRBJ2-1,TRBV7-2,few,CASSFSQTPGEQFF,TGTGCCAGCAGCTTTAGCCAAACACCCGGTGAGCAGTTCTTC
-,TRBJ2-7,TRBV7-2,-,CASSFVWRDRQYF,TGTGCCAGCAGCTTCGTCTGGAGGGATCGGCAGTACTTC
-,TRBJ1-6,TRBV9,once,CASSVEGQYNSPLHF,TGTGCCAGCAGCGTAGAAGGACAATATAATTCACCCCTCCACTTT
TRBD1,TRBJ1-5,TRBV25-1,-,CASSADRGSGQPQHF,TGTGCCAGCAGTGCCGACAGGGGAAGTGGGCAGCCCCAGCATTTT
-,TRBJ1-2,TRBV6-2/TRBV6-3,-,CASSYSWGGVYGYTF,TGTGCCAGCAGTTACTCTTGGGGAGGGGTCTATGGCTACACCTTC
TRBD1,TRBJ1-5,TRBV2,-,CASRTGDLQPQHF,TGTGCCAGCCGTACAGGGGATCTCCAGCCCCAGCATTTT
TRBD1,TRBJ1-1,TRBV19,-,CATWDRWNTEAFF,TGTGCCACCTGGGACAGGTGGAACACTGAAGCTTTCTTT
-,TRBJ2-1,TRBV25-1,-,CASETPGREQFF,TGTGCCAGCGAAACACCGGGACGCGAGCAGTTCTTC
TRBD1,TRBJ1-4,TRBV5-8,-,CASSFHPGQGNEKLFF,TGTGCCAGCAGCTTTCATCCGGGACAGGGGAATGAAAAACTGTTTTTT
-,TRBJ1-1,TRBV19,-,CASRENRAEAFF,TGTGCCAGTAGGGAAAATCGCGCTGAAGCTTTCTTT
-,TRBJ1-2,TRBV9,-,CASSKGGDYGYTF,TGTGCCAGCAGCAAGGGGGGTGACTATGGCTACACCTTC
TRBD1,TRBJ2-3,TRBV4-3,-,CASSGQGSDTQYF,TGCGCCAGCAGCGGACAGGGCTCAGATACGCAGTATTTT
-,TRBJ1-6,TRBV14,-,CASSGQYNSPLHF,TGTGCCAGCAGCGGCCAGTATAATTCACCCCTCCACTTT
TRBD2,TRBJ2-1,TRBV30,once,CALSSGRAREQFF,TGTGCCTTGTCTAGCGGGAGGGCCCGGGAGCAGTTCTTC
-,TRBJ2-1,TRBV5-1,once,CASSYRTVSSSYNEQFF,TGCGCCAGCAGCTATCGGACCGTTTCTAGCTCCTACAATGAGCAGTTCTTC
TRBD1,TRBJ1-5,TRBV12-5,-,CASGSDRARPQHF,TGTGCTAGTGGTTCGGACAGGGCTCGGCCCCAGCATTTT
-,TRBJ2-2,TRBV7-2,-,CASSLVTGELFF,TGTGCCAGCAGCTTAGTGACCGGGGAGCTGTTTTTT
TRBD1,TRBJ1-4,TRBV19,-,CASSTTGTGRGEKLFF,TGTGCCAGTAGTACCACCGGGACAGGCCGGGGGGAAAAACTGTTTTTT
TRBD2,TRBJ2-3,TRBV5-1,once,CASSLSTSGASTDTQYF,TGCGCCAGCAGCTTGAGTACTAGCGGAGCTAGCACAGATACGCAGTATTTT
-,TRBJ1-5,TRBV12-3/TRBV12-4,-,CASSLKEQPQHF,TGTGCCAGCAGTTTGAAGGAACAGCCCCAGCATTTT
TRBD2,TRBJ2-1,TRBV6-2/TRBV6-3,-,CASSFHLLAGLDEQFF,TGTGCCAGCAGTTTCCACCTACTAGCGGGATTGGATGAGCAGTTCTTC
-,TRBJ2-7,TRBV19,few,CASSTLSGLAYEQYF,TGTGCCAGTAGTACCCTTAGCGGACTTGCCTACGAGCAGTACTTC